The 21 T cell receptor beta chains below come from one sample, sequenced in a study of T cell responses to AZD1222 COVID-19 vaccine. Only in-frame clones appear in the TCRdb table, and some are missing; sequencing was by immunoSEQ multiplex PCR. The data hold roughly 130,000 clones, with 85% to 95% observed a single time. The specimen comprised peripheral blood, sampled on day 0 of AZD1222 vaccination. The receptors were gathered from an adult in good health.

This chain links TRBV7-9 with TRBJ2-3; tentative D call: TRBD2 (5 bases). The CDR3 loop spans 15 amino acids. Germline V gene data show CDR1 as SEHNR and CDR2 as FQNEAQ (reference sequence). Trimming cost V 5 bases and J 5 bases, with 17 bases left between them. The CDR3 loop reads CASSVRASRVDTQYF. CDR3 DNA: TGTGCCAGCAGCGTCCGGGCCTCGCGGGTAGATACGCAGTATTTT. The full variable domain, its missing parts supplied by reference TRBV7-9 and TRBJ2-3, is DTGVSQNPRHKITKRGQNVTFRCDPISEHNRLYWYRQTLGQGPEFLTYFQNEAQLEKSRLLSDRFSAERPKGSFSTLEIQRTEQGDSAMYLCASSVRASRVDTQYFGPGTRLTVL.

The CDR3 sequence: CASSVGMDLWPAYEQYF. In nucleotides, the CDR3 is TGTGCCAGCAGCGTAGGGATGGACCTCTGGCCGGCCTACGAGCAGTACTTC. This chain joins TRBV9 and TRBJ2-7; D unresolved. Germline-derived CDR1 and CDR2 are SGDLS and YYNGEE. Trimming stripped 0 bases from V and 2 bases from J, with 18 bases between. The CDR3 extends over 17 amino acids.

The genes are TRBV15 and TRBJ2-1; D might be TRBD2 (6 bases). This CDR3 is built from 14 residues. Germline assignment: CDR1 LNHNV and CDR2 YYDKDF (reference sequence). V was pared by 4 bases and J by 6 bases, with 13 bases between. The CDR3 DNA reads TGTGCCACCAGCATTAGCGGATGGGGCAATGAGCAGTTCTTC. It yields the protein CATSISGWGNEQFF.

The chain combines TRBV28 with TRBJ2-7, with 9 bases that match TRBD2. V lost 6 bases, J lost 6 bases, and 9 bases stayed unmatched. CDR1 is MDHEN, CDR2 SYDVKM, per germline. The length of the CDR3 is 14 residues. CDR3 region: CASSHPLTSGEQYF. The CDR3 nucleotides read TGTGCCAGCAGCCATCCTCTGACTAGCGGCGAGCAGTACTTC. The full variable domain, in which reference TRBV28 and TRBJ2-7 provide the parts outside the CDR3, is DVKVTQSSRYLVKRTGEKVFLECVQDMDHENMFWYRQDPGLGLRLIYFSYDVKMKEKGDIPEGYSVSREKKERFSLILESASTNQTSMYLCASSHPLTSGEQYFGPGTRLTVT.

This CDR3 is CATRDRVSNEKLFF. The CDR3 coding sequence is TGTGCCACCCGGGACAGGGTAAGTAATGAAAAACTGTTTTTT. This rearrangement joins TRBV24-1 to TRBJ1-4; 9 nucleotides agree with TRBD1. Germline assignment: CDR1 KGHDR and CDR2 SFDVKD. The CDR3 sequence is 14 residues long. V shed 9 bases, J shed 4 bases, and the junction held 5 bases outside the gene matches.

The chain joins TRBV19 to TRBJ1-5; D gene ambiguous. V gave up 6 bases and J gave up 2 bases, with 26 bases separating them. CDR1 and CDR2 from the germline V gene are LNHDA and SQIVND (reference sequence). The CDR3 consists of 19 residues. The CDR3 sequence is CASRIGCLLIGMGNQPQHF. For the CDR3, the DNA is TGTGCCAGTAGAATCGGGTGCCTTTTGATCGGGATGGGCAATCAGCCCCAGCATTTT.

J is TRBJ2-3 and V is TRBV6-5; 11 bases fit TRBD1. CDR3 length equals 14 residues. Germline CDR1 reads MNHEY; CDR2 reads SVGAGI. V was clipped by 7 bases and J by 10 bases; unmatched bases: 10. The CDR3 is CASTWTGGTVAQYF. As DNA, the CDR3 is TGTGCCAGCACCTGGACAGGGGGCACCGTAGCGCAGTATTTT.

The chain links TRBV7-3 to TRBJ2-2; 11 bases agree with TRBD2. J was trimmed by 6 bases and V by 3 bases; bases with no gene match: 0. Per germline, CDR1 SGHTA and CDR2 FQGTGA. The CDR3 spans 14 residues. The CDR3 DNA reads as TGTGCCAGCAGCTTGGGACTAGCGGCCGGGGAGCTGTTTTTT. It is translated as CASSLGLAAGELFF.

This clone appeared a single time. This sequence joins TRBV19 and TRBJ1-2; the match to TRBD1 covers 10 bases. From germline, CDR1 is LNHDA and CDR2 SQIVND (reference sequence). After removal of 7 bases from V and 6 bases from J, the junction contained 14 bases not matched to a gene. This CDR3 comprises 16 residues. CDR3 nucleotides: TGTGCCAGTACAACCCACTCGACAGGGGGCGCGCATGGCTACACCTTC. Residues: CASTTHSTGGAHGYTF. Looking up the rest from reference TRBV19 and TRBJ1-2 gives the full variable domain: DGGITQSPKYLFRKEGQNVTLSCEQNLNHDAMYWYRQDPGQGLRLIYYSQIVNDFQKGDIAEGYSVSREKKESFPLTVTSAQKNPTAFYLCASTTHSTGGAHGYTFGSGTRLTVV.

This clone was detected once. V is TRBV19 and J is TRBJ2-7; D ambiguous. Looked up from germline, CDR1 is LNHDA and CDR2 is SQIVND (reference sequence). Trimming left V 3 bases short and J 3 bases short, with 12 bases between. The CDR3 contains 14 residues. CDR3 sequence reads: CASSIPGSSYEQYF. CDR3 DNA: TGTGCCAGTAGTATTCCGGGCAGTAGCTACGAGCAGTACTTC.

J is TRBJ1-6 and V is TRBV28; 7 bases agree with TRBD1. The CDR3 runs 15 residues. The germline gives CDR1 MDHEN, CDR2 SYDVKM. Trimming cost V 5 bases and J 5 bases; bases outside gene matches: 6. CDR3: CASSGTDFHNSPLHF. The DNA of the CDR3 is TGTGCCAGCAGTGGGACAGATTTTCATAATTCACCCCTCCACTTT. The full variable domain, its missing parts supplied by reference TRBV28 and TRBJ1-6, is DVKVTQSSRYLVKRTGEKVFLECVQDMDHENMFWYRQDPGLGLRLIYFSYDVKMKEKGDIPEGYSVSREKKERFSLILESASTNQTSMYLCASSGTDFHNSPLHFGNGTRLTVT.

The chain couples TRBV5-1 to TRBJ2-7; maybe TRBD2 (5 bases). The V gene's germline CDR1 is SGHRS and CDR2 YFSETQ. This CDR3 has 17 amino acids. V lost 0 bases and J lost 6, with 22 bases in between. CDR3 residues: CASSLGMGRTGLGEQYF. The CDR3 DNA sequence: TGCGCCAGCAGCTTGGGCATGGGAAGGACTGGTTTAGGCGAGCAGTACTTC.

V and J are TRBV5-4 and TRBJ1-2; tentatively, D is TRBD1 (5 bases). Trimming took off 0 bases at V and 4 bases at J, with 10 bases between the two ends. The germline V gene has CDR1 SGHNT and CDR2 YYREEE (reference sequence). The CDR3 loop spans 14 amino acids. The CDR3 sequence: CASSLVAGVYGYTF. For the CDR3, the DNA is TGTGCCAGCAGCTTGGTCGCGGGGGTCTATGGCTACACCTTC.

J is TRBJ2-7 and V is TRBV3-1 (or the pseudogene TRBV3-2); 7 bases agree with TRBD2. Germline-derived CDR1 and CDR2 are LGHDT and YNNKEL (reference sequence). The CDR3 is made up of 16 amino acids. With V trimmed by 3 bases and J by 4 bases, 12 bases remained unmatched. CDR3 loop: CASSHGLEARGYEQYF. The CDR3 DNA reads TGTGCCAGCAGCCACGGACTAGAGGCGAGGGGATACGAGCAGTACTTC.

The chain joins TRBV11-3 to TRBJ2-7; D is possibly TRBD2 (6 bases). The V end lost 5 bases, the J end lost 2 bases, and 13 bases lay between the germline ends. Germline assignment: CDR1 SGHNT and CDR2 YENEEA. The CDR3 is made up of 14 amino acids. The CDR3: CASSATGGTYEQYF. CDR3 coding DNA: TGTGCCAGCAGCGCGACCGGAGGGACCTACGAGCAGTACTTC.

This clone was detected a few times. V and J are TRBV12-3 or TRBV12-4 and TRBJ2-1; D unresolved. The V end was cut by 6 bases, the J end by 3 bases, with 3 bases between. CDR3 length: 11 amino acids. CDR3 in amino acids: CASRNYNEQFF. In DNA form, the CDR3 reads TGTGCCAGCAGGAACTACAATGAGCAGTTCTTC.

This chain joins TRBV28 and TRBJ1-1, with D unresolved. The ends were cut back, 5 bases at V and 1 base at J, with 14 bases in the middle. Per the germline V gene, CDR1 is MDHEN and CDR2 is SYDVKM. CDR3 length: 15 residues. This CDR3 reads CASSPPTLANTEAFF. The DNA for the CDR3 is TGTGCCAGCAGTCCCCCCACTCTGGCGAACACTGAAGCTTTCTTT.

This clone showed up just once. This chain joins TRBV4-3 and TRBJ2-7; 10 nucleotides line up with TRBD1. This CDR3 has 15 amino acids. Germline CDR1 LGHNA, CDR2 YSLEER. With V trimmed by 3 bases and J by 2 bases, 4 bases remained unmatched. The CDR3 bases are TGCGCCAGCAGCCAGTCCGGGACAGGGGCCTACGAGCAGTACTTC. This sequence encodes CASSQSGTGAYEQYF.

This chain connects TRBV3-1 (or the pseudogene TRBV3-2) to TRBJ1-4; 10 bases map to TRBD1. CDR1 is LGHDT and CDR2 is YNNKEL in the germline V gene (reference sequence). This CDR3 comprises 14 residues. Losses at the gene ends were 0 bases for V and 8 bases for J; bases not matched to a gene: 0. The CDR3 DNA follows: TGTGCCAGCAGCCAAGAGACAGGGGGCGAAAAACTGTTTTTT. This sequence encodes CASSQETGGEKLFF.

The V gene is TRBV9, the J gene TRBJ2-3, with 7 bases that match TRBD2. The CDR3 is made up of 15 amino acids. The germline V gene encodes CDR1 SGDLS and CDR2 YYNGEE. The junction had 7 bases not matched to a gene; V was cut back by 0 bases and J by 6 bases. The CDR3 nucleotides are TGTGCCAGCAGCGTAGATGGGGGGACTATTGATACGCAGTATTTT. This codes for CASSVDGGTIDTQYF.

The chain couples TRBV9 to TRBJ1-2, with D perhaps matching TRBD1 (6 bases). The CDR3 length is 14 residues. V lost 0 bases to trimming and J lost 2 bases, with 8 bases between them. Germline CDR1 SGDLS, CDR2 YYNGEE. CDR3 DNA sequence: TGTGCCAGCAGCGTAGCTACAGGGAACTATGGCTACACCTTC. This sequence encodes CASSVATGNYGYTF. Based on the CDR3 plus reference TRBV9 and TRBJ1-2, the full variable domain is DSGVTQTPKHLITATGQRVTLRCSPRSGDLSVYWYQQSLDQGLQFLIQYYNGEERAKGNILERFSAQQFPDLHSELNLSSLELGDSALYFCASSVATGNYGYTFGSGTRLTVV.